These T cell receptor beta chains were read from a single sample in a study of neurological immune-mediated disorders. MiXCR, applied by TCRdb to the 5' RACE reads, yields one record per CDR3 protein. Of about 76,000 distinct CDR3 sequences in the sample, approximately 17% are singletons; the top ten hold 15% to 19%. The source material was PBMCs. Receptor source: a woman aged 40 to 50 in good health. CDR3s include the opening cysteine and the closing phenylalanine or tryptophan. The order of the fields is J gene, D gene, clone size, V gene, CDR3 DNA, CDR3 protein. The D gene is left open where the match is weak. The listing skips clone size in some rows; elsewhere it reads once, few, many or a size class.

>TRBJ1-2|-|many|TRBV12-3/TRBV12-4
TGTGCCAGCAGCATGGACGTTGACTATGGCTACACCTTC
CASSMDVDYGYTF
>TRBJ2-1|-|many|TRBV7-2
TGTGCCAGCAGCTTAGCGGGGGCGGGCTATAATGAGCAGTTCTTC
CASSLAGAGYNEQFF
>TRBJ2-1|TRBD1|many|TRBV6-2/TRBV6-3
TGTGCCAGCAGTAGGACAGGGGAGGTTTACAATGAGCAGTTCTTC
CASSRTGEVYNEQFF
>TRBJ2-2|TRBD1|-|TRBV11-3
TGTGCCAGCAGATGCCCAGGGGGATCGAACACCGGGGAGCTGTTTTTT
CASRCPGGSNTGELFF
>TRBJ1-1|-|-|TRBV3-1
TGTGCCAGCAGCCACCGGACATCCTGGGCTGAAGCTTTCTTT
CASSHRTSWAEAFF
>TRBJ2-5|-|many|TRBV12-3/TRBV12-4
TGTGCCAGCAGTTTAACGGCAGGGAGAGAGACCCAGTACTTC
CASSLTAGRETQYF
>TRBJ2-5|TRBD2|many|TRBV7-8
TGTGCCAGCAGCGATCCCGGCGGGGCGGGGGGGCGTAAGACCCAGTACTTC
CASSDPGGAGGRKTQYF
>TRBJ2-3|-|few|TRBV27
TGTGCCAGCAGTTTATGGTCAGAGATGAACACAGATACGCAGTATTTT
CASSLWSEMNTDTQYF
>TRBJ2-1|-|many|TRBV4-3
TGCGCCAGCAGCCAAGATATGTCGGGGTACAATGAGCAGTTCTTC
CASSQDMSGYNEQFF
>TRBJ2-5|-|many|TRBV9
TGTGCCAGCAGCGTAGAAAGTGACGGAGAGACCCAGTACTTC
CASSVESDGETQYF
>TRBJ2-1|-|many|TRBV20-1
TGCAGTGCTCAGGAACTTAGGAGCTCCTACAATGAGCAGTTCTTC
CSAQELRSSYNEQFF
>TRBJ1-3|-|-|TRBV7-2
TGTGCCAGCAGCCCGGGACTTATCCCCCTCGGAAACACCATATATTTT
CASSPGLIPLGNTIYF
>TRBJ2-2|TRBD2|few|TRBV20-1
TGCAGTGCTAGTCAGCGGGGGGGCCCCACCGGGGAGCTGTTTTTT
CSASQRGGPTGELFF
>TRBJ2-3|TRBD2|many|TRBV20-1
TGCAGTGCCCCCGGATGGTTTCTAGCGGGGGGGACAGATACGCAGTATTTT
CSAPGWFLAGGTDTQYF
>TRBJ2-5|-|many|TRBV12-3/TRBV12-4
TGTGCCAGCAGTTTCGAGAGGGGAGAGACCCAGTACTTC
CASSFERGETQYF
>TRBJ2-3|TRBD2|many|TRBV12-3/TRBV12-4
TGTGCCAGCAGGCCTAGCGGGGGAGGAGATACGCAGTATTTT
CASRPSGGGDTQYF
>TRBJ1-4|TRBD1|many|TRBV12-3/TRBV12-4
TGTGCCAGCAGCCAGGGGGGGAGGAGTGAAAAACTGTTTTTT
CASSQGGRSEKLFF
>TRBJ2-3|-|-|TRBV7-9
TGTGCCAGCAGCTTAGGGGGTAACACAGATACGCAGTATTTT
CASSLGGNTDTQYF
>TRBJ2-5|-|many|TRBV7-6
TGTGCCAGCAGCCCAAATCAGGGCCGCCAAGAGACCCAGTACTTC
CASSPNQGRQETQYF
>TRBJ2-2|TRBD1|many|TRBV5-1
TGCGCCAGCAGCGACAGGGGGGACGGGGAGCTGTTTTTT
CASSDRGDGELFF
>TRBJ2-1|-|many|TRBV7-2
TGTGCCAGCAGCCCCCGGAGAGGATCCTACAATGAGCAGTTCTTC
CASSPRRGSYNEQFF
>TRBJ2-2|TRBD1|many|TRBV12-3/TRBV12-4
TGTGCCAGCAGTTTGACGACAGGGGCGTTTGGGGGCACCGGGGAGCTGTTTTTT
CASSLTTGAFGGTGELFF
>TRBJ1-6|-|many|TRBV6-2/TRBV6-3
TGTGCCAGCATAAGGGGGTCCGGTAATTCACCCCTCCACTTT
CASIRGSGNSPLHF
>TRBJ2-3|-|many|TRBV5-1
TGCGCCAGCAGCTTACAAACCTACACAGATACGCAGTATTTT
CASSLQTYTDTQYF
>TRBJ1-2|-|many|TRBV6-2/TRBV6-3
TGTGCCAGCAGTTACCCGACGGAGGGCTATGGCTACACCTTC
CASSYPTEGYGYTF
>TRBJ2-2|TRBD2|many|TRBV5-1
TGCGCCAGCAGCTTACGGGGGGCGAACACCGGGGAGCTGTTTTTT
CASSLRGANTGELFF
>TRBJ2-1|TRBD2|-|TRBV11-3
TGTGCCAGCAGCTTTGAGCGGGAGGCTCGCAGCGAGCAGTTCTTC
CASSFEREARSEQFF
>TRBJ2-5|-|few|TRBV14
TGTGCCAGCAGCCAGGGCCCTCCGGAGACCCAGTACTTC
CASSQGPPETQYF
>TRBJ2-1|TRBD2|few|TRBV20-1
TGCAGTGCCGTCGACGGAGCGGGGGGCACCTCCCGATTAATGTACAATGAGCAGTTCTTC
CSAVDGAGGTSRLMYNEQFF
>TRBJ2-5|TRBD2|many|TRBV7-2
TGTGCCAGCAGCCCCGGGGGGACGGAGACCCAGTACTTC
CASSPGGTETQYF
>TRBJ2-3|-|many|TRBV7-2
TGTGCCAGCAGCTTGAGCGGGTTTTCCACAGATACGCAGTATTTT
CASSLSGFSTDTQYF
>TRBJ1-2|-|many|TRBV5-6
TGTGCCAGCAGCTTGGGTACAGTCGTCTATGGCTACACCTTC
CASSLGTVVYGYTF
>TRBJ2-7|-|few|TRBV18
TGTGCCAGCTCACCGGGACACAGGGACCAGTACTTC
CASSPGHRDQYF
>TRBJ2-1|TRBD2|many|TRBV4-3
TGCGCCAGCAGCCAAATAGGACGGGGGGGCAATGAGCAGTTCTTC
CASSQIGRGGNEQFF
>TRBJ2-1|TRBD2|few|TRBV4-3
TGCGCCAGCAGCCAAGATAGCGGGGGAGCCTTCTACAATGAGCAGTTCTTC
CASSQDSGGAFYNEQFF
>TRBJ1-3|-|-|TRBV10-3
TGTGCCATCAGTGAGTCGGTGTTCGGCAGACCCTCTGAAAACAACATATATTTT
CAISESVFGRPSENNIYF
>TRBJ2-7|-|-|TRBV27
TGTGCCAGCAGTCAGGGGCCCTACGAGCAGTACTTC
CASSQGPYEQYF
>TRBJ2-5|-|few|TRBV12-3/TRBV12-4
TGTGCCAGCAGTCAGTCCAGGGAGACCCAGTACTTC
CASSQSRETQYF
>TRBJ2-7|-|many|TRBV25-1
TGTGCCAGCAGTAACAGTATCTACGAGCAGTACTTC
CASSNSIYEQYF
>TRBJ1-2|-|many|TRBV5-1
TGCGCCAGCAGCACCGGGACACTCTATGGCTACACCTTC
CASSTGTLYGYTF
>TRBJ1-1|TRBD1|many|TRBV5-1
TGCGCCAGCAGCCCGGGACAGGGAATGAACACTGAAGCTTTCTTT
CASSPGQGMNTEAFF
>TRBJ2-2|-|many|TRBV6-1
TGTGCCAGCAGTGAATGGGGGGGGGCGAGCACCGGGGAGCTGTTTTTT
CASSEWGGASTGELFF
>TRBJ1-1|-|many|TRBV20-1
TGCAGTGCCGGGGGGGCGCGCACTGAAGCTTTCTTT
CSAGGARTEAFF
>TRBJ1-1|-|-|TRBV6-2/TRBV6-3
TGTGCCAGTAGAGACGGAGGGCACACTGAAGCTTTATTT
CASRDGGHTEALF
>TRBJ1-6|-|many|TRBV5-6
TGTGCCAGCAGCTTAGAAGACAGAAACTCACCCCTCCACTTT
CASSLEDRNSPLHF
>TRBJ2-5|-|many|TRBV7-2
TGTGCCAGCAGCTTACTCCCTAGCATGAAGACCCAGTACTTC
CASSLLPSMKTQYF
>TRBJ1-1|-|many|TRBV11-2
TGTGCCAGCAGCTACCGAGGGCAGGGGAACACTGAAGCTTTCTTT
CASSYRGQGNTEAFF
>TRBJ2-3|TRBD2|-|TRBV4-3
TGCGCCAGCAGCCATGATGGGGGGGGCACAGATACGCAGTATTTT
CASSHDGGGTDTQYF
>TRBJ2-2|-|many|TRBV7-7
TGTGCCAGCACCCCGACAGTGAAAGGGGAGCTGTTTTTT
CASTPTVKGELFF
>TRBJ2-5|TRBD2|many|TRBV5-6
TGTGCCAGCAGCTTGTTTAGCGGGGGGGGCCAGTACTTC
CASSLFSGGGQYF
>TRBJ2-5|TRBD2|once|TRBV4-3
TGCGCCAGCAGCCAGGGGTTCGGGGGGGCCCTAGAGACCCACTACTTC
CASSQGFGGALETHYF
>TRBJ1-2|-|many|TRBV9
TGTGCCAGCAGCGTAGGGGGATATGGCTACACCTTC
CASSVGGYGYTF
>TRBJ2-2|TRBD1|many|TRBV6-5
TGTGCCAGCAGTTACTTGACCGGGACAGGGGGAGTTACGGACACCGGGGAGCTGTTTTTT
CASSYLTGTGGVTDTGELFF
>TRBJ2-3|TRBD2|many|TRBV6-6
TGTGCCAGCAGTCATGGGGGACTAGCGGGTTTCACAGATACGCAGTATTTT
CASSHGGLAGFTDTQYF
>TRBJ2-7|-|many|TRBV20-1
TGCAGTGCTGCCGCCCGCTCCTACGAGCAGTACTTC
CSAAARSYEQYF
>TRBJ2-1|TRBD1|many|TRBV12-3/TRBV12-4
TGTGCCAGCAGTTTCGAGGACAGGGGTGGCAATGAGCAGTTCTTC
CASSFEDRGGNEQFF
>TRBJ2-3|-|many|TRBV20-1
TGCAGTGCTAGAGAGGCATATTCCACAGATACGCAGTATTTT
CSAREAYSTDTQYF